One and the same sample provided the 13 T cell receptor beta chains below, sequenced in a study of cytomegalovirus exposure and HLA in healthy donors. This PCR relied on a set of 60 Vbeta primers and 13 Jbeta primers. Sequenced by immunoSEQ multiplex PCR; TCRdb stores in-frame clones only, minus some. Counted here are fewer than 150,000 clones, 67% occurring once; the ten biggest clones make up about 8.3%. Sequenced sample: PBMCs. The receptor source for this set is a man younger than 35 in good health and CMV-seropositive.

This clone is a singleton in its sample. The chain couples TRBV11-3 to TRBJ2-3, with 11 positions matching TRBD2. The germline CDR1 and CDR2 sequences are SGHNT and YENEEA. The V segment lost 3 bases and the J segment 2 bases; nucleotides outside the gene matches: 10. The CDR3 consists of 18 residues. The CDR3 here is CASSFPRLAGTNTDTQYF. CDR3 DNA sequence: TGTGCCAGCAGCTTTCCCCGACTAGCGGGGACAAACACAGATACGCAGTATTTT. Looking up the rest from reference TRBV11-3 and TRBJ2-3 gives the full variable domain: EAGVVQSPRYKIIEKKQPVAFWCNPISGHNTLYWYLQNLGQGPELLIRYENEEAVDDSQLPKDRFSAERLKGVDSTLKIQPAELGDSAVYLCASSFPRLAGTNTDTQYFGPGTRLTVL.

The chain joins TRBV7-9 to TRBJ1-1, with D perhaps matching TRBD1 (5 bases). Deletions cut 3 bases from V and 4 bases from J, with 15 bases between. Germline V gene lookup returns CDR1 SEHNR and CDR2 FQNEAQ (reference sequence). This CDR3 spans 15 amino acids. The CDR3 loop reads CASSLGGGVSTEAFF. The CDR3, as DNA: TGTGCCAGCAGCTTGGGGGGAGGAGTGTCCACTGAAGCTTTCTTT.

This chain links TRBV5-4 with TRBJ2-5; TRBD1 aligns across 9 bases. The CDR3 spans 14 residues. V dropped 4 bases and J dropped 5; count of bases not matched to a gene: 6. Germline loops: CDR1 SGHNT, CDR2 YYREEE (reference sequence). Here the CDR3 reads CASSERQGGETQYF. In DNA, the CDR3 is TGTGCCAGCAGCGAGAGACAGGGGGGGGAGACCCAGTACTTC.

The chain links TRBV27 to TRBJ2-3; D might be TRBD2 (7 bases). CDR1 is MNHEY and CDR2 is SMNVEV in the germline V gene (reference sequence). Trimming removed 2 bases at V and 5 bases at J, with 20 bases between. The CDR3 covers 17 residues. The CDR3 nucleotides are TGTGCCAGCAGTTTAAGGGAATACGGGGGGCCGATAGATACGCAGTATTTT. It specifies CASSLREYGGPIDTQYF.

The rearrangement joins TRBV10-2 to TRBJ2-7, with D maybe TRBD2 (6 bases). The germline V gene has CDR1 WSHSY and CDR2 SAAADI. V was pared by 6 bases and J by 5 bases, with 23 bases between. The CDR3 is made up of 16 amino acids. This CDR3 is CASSGEEGRSIHEQYF. The CDR3 DNA reads as TGCGCCAGCAGCGGCGAGGAGGGCCGAAGCATCCACGAGCAGTACTTC.

This sequence joins TRBV2 and TRBJ1-2; tentatively, D is TRBD1 (5 bases). V was clipped by 3 bases and J by 4 bases, with 21 bases between them. Germline loops: CDR1 SNHLY, CDR2 FYNNEI. The CDR3 loop spans 17 amino acids. CDR3 sequence reads: CASSDGGTFWSPYGYTF. The CDR3 DNA sequence: TGTGCCAGCAGTGATGGGGGGACGTTCTGGTCCCCCTATGGCTACACCTTC.

The chain has TRBV10-1 and TRBJ2-3, with 8 bases fitting TRBD2. This CDR3 spans 14 amino acids. Germline lookup yields CDR1 WNHNN and CDR2 SYGVQD (reference sequence). Trimming cost V 4 bases and J 11 bases; bases outside gene matches: 11. CDR3 in amino acids: CASSADKRGTRQYF. CDR3 DNA sequence: TGCGCCAGCAGTGCGGACAAGCGGGGGACGAGGCAGTATTTT.

The chain employs TRBV5-4 and TRBJ2-2; perhaps TRBD1 as D (7 bases). This CDR3 is built from 14 residues. V was shortened by 0 bases and J by 11 bases, with 14 bases between the two germline ends. Looked up from germline, CDR1 is SGHNT and CDR2 is YYREEE (reference sequence). CDR3 bases: TGTGCCAGCAGCTTGGGGGGGGACAGTAACGAGCTGTTTTTT. It encodes CASSLGGDSNELFF.

The chain couples TRBV29-1 to TRBJ2-3; TRBD1 might be the D (8 bases). The CDR3 contains 14 residues. The V gene's germline CDR1 is SQVTM and CDR2 ANQGSEA. V was shortened by 7 bases and J by 0 bases, with 14 bases between the two germline ends. CDR3 DNA sequence: TGCAGCGACAGGGGGGGAACTAGCACAGATACGCAGTATTTT. Translation gives CSDRGGTSTDTQYF.

V and J are TRBV7-9 and TRBJ2-3; TRBD1 matches at 10 bases. Losses at the gene ends were 5 bases for V and 5 bases for J; bases not matched to a gene: 13. Germline loops: CDR1 SEHNR, CDR2 FQNEAQ (reference sequence). The length of the CDR3 is 17 residues. Here the CDR3 reads CASSRKGTGVLGDTQYF. CDR3 nucleotides: TGTGCCAGCAGCCGGAAAGGGACAGGGGTATTGGGAGATACGCAGTATTTT.

This chain uses TRBV30 with TRBJ2-3, with 8 bases aligning to TRBD2. The J segment lost 7 bases and the V segment lost 0 bases, leaving 3 bases of the junction unmatched. There are 13 residues in the CDR3. The germline V gene encodes CDR1 GTSNPN and CDR2 SVGIG (reference sequence). The CDR3 sequence is CAWSVREGNTQYF. DNA for the CDR3: TGTGCCTGGAGTGTACGGGAGGGAAATACGCAGTATTTT.

The V and J genes are TRBV7-2 and TRBJ2-1; TRBD2 matches 7 bases. The junction had 6 bases not matched to a gene; V was cut back by 5 bases and J by 2 bases. This CDR3 spans 15 amino acids. The germline V gene encodes CDR1 SGHTA and CDR2 FQGNSA. The CDR3 nucleotides are TGTGCCAGCAGCCCCCGGGGGGACGCCTACAATGAGCAGTTCTTC. This gives the protein CASSPRGDAYNEQFF.

This clone showed up just a few times. V usage is TRBV6-4 and J usage is TRBJ2-1, with 8 bases fitting TRBD1. Germline values: CDR1 MRHNA, CDR2 SNTAGT. J was trimmed by 6 bases and V by 6 bases; bases with no gene match: 10. The CDR3 covers 15 residues. The CDR3 spells CASSGGQGEFNEQFF. CDR3 coding DNA: TGTGCCAGCAGCGGCGGACAGGGCGAATTCAATGAGCAGTTCTTC.